This T cell receptor (beta chain) was recorded in a study of blood T cell repertoires in COVID-19. The overall study: Samples of COVID-19 (acute and convalescent) were obtained from the United States, Italy and Spain.

V dropped 6 bases and J dropped 11; count of bases not matched to a gene: 9. The CDR3 covers 12 residues. Germline CDR1 MDHEN, CDR2 SYDVKM. Clones were sequenced by immunoSEQ multiplex PCR, and TCRdb holds only the in-frame ones, with some missing. The sample records 110,000 to 150,000 clones, around 85% being singletons. Material: PBMCs or T cells enriched from blood (not recorded which). The sequence came from a woman aged 40 to 50 who had recovered from COVID-19. The rearrangement uses TRBV28 and TRBJ1-1, with 7 bases identical to TRBD1. Written as DNA, the CDR3 is TGTGCCAGCAGCCCAGACAGGGTGCGGGCTTTCTTT. This sequence encodes CASSPDRVRAFF.